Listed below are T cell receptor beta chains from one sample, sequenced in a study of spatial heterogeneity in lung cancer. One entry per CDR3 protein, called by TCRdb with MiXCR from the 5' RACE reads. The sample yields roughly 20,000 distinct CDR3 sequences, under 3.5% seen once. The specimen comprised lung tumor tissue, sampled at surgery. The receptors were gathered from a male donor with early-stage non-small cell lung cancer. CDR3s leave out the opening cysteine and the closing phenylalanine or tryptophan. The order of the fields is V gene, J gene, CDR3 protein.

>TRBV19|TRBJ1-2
ASSKGPEVYGYT
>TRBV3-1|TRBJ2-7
ASSRFSGLAGPYEQY
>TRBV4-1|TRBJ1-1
ASSLRLNTEAF
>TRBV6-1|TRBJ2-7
ASSQIRYEQY
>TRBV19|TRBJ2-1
ASSSNPQSYNEQF
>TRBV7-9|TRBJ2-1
ASSGRPDAEQF
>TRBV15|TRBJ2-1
ATSTTGLNEQF
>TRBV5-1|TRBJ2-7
ASSQGGPTDEQY
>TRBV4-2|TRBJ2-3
ASSQDPSGTSGRADTQY
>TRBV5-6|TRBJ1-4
ASSYDSGAMEKLF
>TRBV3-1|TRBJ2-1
ASSHTGLAGKQF
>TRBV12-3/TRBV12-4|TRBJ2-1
ASTLDFSPNNEQF
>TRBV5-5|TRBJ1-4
ASRASGGYEKLF
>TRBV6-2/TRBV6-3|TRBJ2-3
ASSARGGSSTDTQY
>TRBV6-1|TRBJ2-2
ASSEGLPTGELF
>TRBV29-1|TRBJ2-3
SVAGGADTQY